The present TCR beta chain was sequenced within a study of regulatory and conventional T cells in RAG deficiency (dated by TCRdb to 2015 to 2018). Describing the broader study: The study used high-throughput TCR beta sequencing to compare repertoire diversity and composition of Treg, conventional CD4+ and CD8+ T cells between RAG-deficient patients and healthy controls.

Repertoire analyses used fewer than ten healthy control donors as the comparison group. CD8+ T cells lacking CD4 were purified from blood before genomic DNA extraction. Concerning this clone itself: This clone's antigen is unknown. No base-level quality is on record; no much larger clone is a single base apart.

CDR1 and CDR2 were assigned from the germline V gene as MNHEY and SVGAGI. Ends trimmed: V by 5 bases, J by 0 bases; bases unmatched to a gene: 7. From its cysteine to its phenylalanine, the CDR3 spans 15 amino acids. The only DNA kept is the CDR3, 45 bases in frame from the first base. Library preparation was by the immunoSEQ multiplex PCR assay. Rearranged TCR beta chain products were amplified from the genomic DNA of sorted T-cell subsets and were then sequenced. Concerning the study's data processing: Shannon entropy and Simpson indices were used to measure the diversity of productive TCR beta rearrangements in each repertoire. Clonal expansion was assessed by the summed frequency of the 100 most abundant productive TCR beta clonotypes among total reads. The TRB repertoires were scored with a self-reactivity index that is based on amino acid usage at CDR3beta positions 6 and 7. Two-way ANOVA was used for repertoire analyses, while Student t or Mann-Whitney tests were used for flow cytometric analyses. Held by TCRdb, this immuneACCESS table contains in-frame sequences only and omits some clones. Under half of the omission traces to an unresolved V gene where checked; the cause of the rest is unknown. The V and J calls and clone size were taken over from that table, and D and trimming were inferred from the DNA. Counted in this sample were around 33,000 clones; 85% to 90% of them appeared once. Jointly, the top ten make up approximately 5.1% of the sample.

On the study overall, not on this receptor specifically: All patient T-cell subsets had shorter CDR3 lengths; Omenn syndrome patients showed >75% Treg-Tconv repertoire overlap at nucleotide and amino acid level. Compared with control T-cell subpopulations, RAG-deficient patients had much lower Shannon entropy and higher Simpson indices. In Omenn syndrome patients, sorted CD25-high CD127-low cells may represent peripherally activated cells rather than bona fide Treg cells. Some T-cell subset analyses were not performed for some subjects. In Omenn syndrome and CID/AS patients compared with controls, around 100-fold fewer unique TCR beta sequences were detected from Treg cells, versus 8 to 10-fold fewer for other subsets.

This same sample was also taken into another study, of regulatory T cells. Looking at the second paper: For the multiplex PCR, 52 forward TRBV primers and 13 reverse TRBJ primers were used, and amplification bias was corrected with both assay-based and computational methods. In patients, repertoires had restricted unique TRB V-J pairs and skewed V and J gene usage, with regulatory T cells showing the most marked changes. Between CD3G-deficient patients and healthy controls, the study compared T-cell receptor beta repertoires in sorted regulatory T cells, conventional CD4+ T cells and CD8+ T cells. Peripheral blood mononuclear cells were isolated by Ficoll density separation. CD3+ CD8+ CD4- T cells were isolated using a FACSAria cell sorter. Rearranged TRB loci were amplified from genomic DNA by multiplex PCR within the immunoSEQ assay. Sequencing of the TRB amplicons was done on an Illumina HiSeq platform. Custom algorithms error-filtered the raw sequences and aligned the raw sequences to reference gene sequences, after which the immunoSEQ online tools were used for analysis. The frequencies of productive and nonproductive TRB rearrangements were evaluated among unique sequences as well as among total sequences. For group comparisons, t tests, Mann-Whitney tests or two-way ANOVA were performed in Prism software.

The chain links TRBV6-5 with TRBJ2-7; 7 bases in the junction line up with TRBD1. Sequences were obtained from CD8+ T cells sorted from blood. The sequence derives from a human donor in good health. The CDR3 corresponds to CASSVNRDSSYEQYF. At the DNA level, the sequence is TGTGCCAGCAGTGTAAACCGGGACAGCTCCTACGAGCAGTACTTC.